This T cell receptor beta chain appears in the sequencing data of a study of response to subunit inactivated influenza vaccine. Broader study findings: It was suggested by the authors that few new T cells are recruited by each seasonal influenza vaccination.

Comment on this clonotype: Its antigen is not identified.

TCRdb re-called the RT-PCR reads with MiXCR, one entry per CDR3 protein. The sample contains around 650,000 distinct CDR3 sequences, more than 15% of which appear only once. Germline CDR1 and CDR2: LGHNA and YSLEER. This CDR3 has 17 residues. Deletions cut 0 bases from V and 0 bases from J, with 11 bases between. The source was PBMCs from blood, collected about 12 days after vaccination. This receptor was taken from a man between 45 and 60 years old who received an inactivated influenza vaccine. This chain uses TRBV4-3 with TRBJ2-2; a weak D match, TRBD1 (6 bases). The CDR3 region has the DNA TGCGCCAGCAGCCAAGAACCCGGACAGACGAACACCGGGGAGCTGTTTTTT. Translating gives CASSQEPGQTNTGELFF.